The sequence of this T cell receptor beta chain was determined in a study of cytotoxic CD8 clonotypes in ibrutinib-treated CLL. On this clone: As yet, its antigen is unknown.

Assay: immunoSEQ multiplex PCR; the TCRdb copy retains only in-frame clones and omits some. The table has about 40,000 clones, 55% to 75% seen once. Study observations and caveats: Baseline clonality, above age-matched healthy donor levels, tracked circulating CD8+ T-cell counts.

The germline CDR1 and CDR2 sequences are SGHRS and YFSETQ. Trimming pared 2 bases from V and 3 bases from J, leaving 18 bases between. This CDR3 comprises 17 residues. The receptor was derived from a human donor with chronic lymphocytic leukemia. The J gene is TRBJ1-5, the V gene TRBV5-1; the D gene is possibly TRBD1 (6 bases). The material was PBMCs, obtained at disease progression, from a patient treated with ibrutinib. The CDR3 region is CASSLNPQTGSNQPQHF. The CDR3 nucleotides read TGCGCCAGCAGCTTAAACCCACAGACAGGATCCAATCAGCCCCAGCATTTT.